Listed below are T cell receptor beta chains from one sample, sequenced in a study of shared clonotypes between healthy human individuals. Measured with immunoSEQ multiplex PCR; TCRdb has only the in-frame clones, and not every one. The sample consists of around 1.9 million clones, 80% to 95% of them appearing once. The specimen sequenced was naive CD8+ T cells from PBMCs. These TCRs come from a man aged 18-30 years in good health. Some clones in this sample may be carry-over from other donors' samples. The conserved cysteine and the conserved F or W are not part of the CDR3 here.

v_call: TRBV30; cdr3_aa: AWSASPLGSPLH
v_call: TRBV7-3; cdr3_aa: ASSLMGQENYEQY
v_call: TRBV2; cdr3_aa: ASSDNPQQGPRYGYT
v_call: TRBV5-5; cdr3_aa: ASSLALRKPQH
v_call: TRBV11-2; cdr3_aa: ASSHYMSYEQY
v_call: TRBV27; cdr3_aa: ASSPDPVAATYEQY
v_call: TRBV10-3; cdr3_aa: ATSGSYEQY
v_call: TRBV14; cdr3_aa: ASSQFLNKREGYT
v_call: TRBV29-1; cdr3_aa: SVETSGVATDTQY
v_call: TRBV7-9; cdr3_aa: AAAQGNQPQH
v_call: TRBV2; cdr3_aa: ASSDGGDEAF
v_call: TRBV28; cdr3_aa: ASSLIPGSRTEAF
v_call: TRBV9; cdr3_aa: ASSVAGGDYEQY
v_call: TRBV5-1; cdr3_aa: ASSFSGGDYGYT
v_call: TRBV13; cdr3_aa: ASSLGVGKIT
v_call: TRBV6-1; cdr3_aa: ASSEARARDTQY
v_call: TRBV7-9; cdr3_aa: ASSPGGGAKNIQY
v_call: TRBV6-5; cdr3_aa: ASSPSGRNEQF
v_call: TRBV5-1; cdr3_aa: ASSSLYALETEYSGRGETQY
v_call: TRBV2; cdr3_aa: ASSDLKEGLNTEAF
v_call: TRBV28; cdr3_aa: ASSVLAGDGNEQF
v_call: TRBV10-3; cdr3_aa: AISEPGGEDTQY
v_call: TRBV15; cdr3_aa: ATSRDEEGDPTNYGYT
v_call: TRBV4-1; cdr3_aa: ASSQGLSNQPQH
v_call: TRBV27; cdr3_aa: ASSYLAGVANEQF
v_call: TRBV27; cdr3_aa: ASSLSVTGLGTEAF
v_call: TRBV27; cdr3_aa: ASSSPHRGYEQY